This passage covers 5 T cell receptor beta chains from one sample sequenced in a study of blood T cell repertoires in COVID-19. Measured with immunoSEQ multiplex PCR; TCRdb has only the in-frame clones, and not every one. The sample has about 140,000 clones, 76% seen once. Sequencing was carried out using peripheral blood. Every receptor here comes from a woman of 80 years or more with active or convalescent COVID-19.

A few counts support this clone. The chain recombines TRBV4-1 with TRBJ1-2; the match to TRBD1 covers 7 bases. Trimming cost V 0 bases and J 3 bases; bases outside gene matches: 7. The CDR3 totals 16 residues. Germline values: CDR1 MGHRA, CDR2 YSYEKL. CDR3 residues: CASSQDGTAGDYGYTF. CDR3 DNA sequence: TGCGCCAGCAGCCAAGATGGGACAGCTGGGGACTATGGCTACACCTTC.

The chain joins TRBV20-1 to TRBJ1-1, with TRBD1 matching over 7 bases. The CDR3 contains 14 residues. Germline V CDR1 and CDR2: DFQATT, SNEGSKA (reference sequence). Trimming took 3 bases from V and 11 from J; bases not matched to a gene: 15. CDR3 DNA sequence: TGCAGTGCTAGTTTTCAGGGGGAGTCCAATGGGGCTTTCTTT. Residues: CSASFQGESNGAFF.

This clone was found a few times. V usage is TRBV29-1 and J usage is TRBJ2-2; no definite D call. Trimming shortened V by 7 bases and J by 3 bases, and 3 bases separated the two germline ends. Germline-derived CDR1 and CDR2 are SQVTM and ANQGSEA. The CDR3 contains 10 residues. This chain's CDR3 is CSAYTGELFF. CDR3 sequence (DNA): TGCAGCGCCTACACCGGGGAGCTGTTTTTT.

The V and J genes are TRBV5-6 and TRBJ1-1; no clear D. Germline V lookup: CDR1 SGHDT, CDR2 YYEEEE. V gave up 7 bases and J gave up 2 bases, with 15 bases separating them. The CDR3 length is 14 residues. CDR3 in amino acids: CASRRNAVNTEAFF. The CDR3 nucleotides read TGTGCCAGCCGTCGAAATGCGGTAAACACTGAAGCTTTCTTT.

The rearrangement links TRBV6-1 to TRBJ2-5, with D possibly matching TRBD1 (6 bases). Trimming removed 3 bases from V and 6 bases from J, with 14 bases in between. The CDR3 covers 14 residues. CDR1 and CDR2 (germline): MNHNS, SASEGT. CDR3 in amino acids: CASSEHRESKTQYF. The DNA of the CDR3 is TGTGCCAGCAGTGAGCACAGGGAGTCGAAGACCCAGTACTTC.